This TCR beta chain was sequenced for a study of blood T cell repertoires in COVID-19. Study at large: PBMCs, B-cell-depleted T cells, or T cells provided the cDNA or gDNA that made up the material.

There are a few counts of this clone. This CDR3 spans 14 amino acids. The germline CDR1 and CDR2 sequences are SGHVS and FNYEAQ. Between the trimmed V and J ends, which lost 2 bases and 3 bases, there was a span of 11 bases. The repertoire was sequenced with immunoSEQ multiplex PCR; TCRdb's copy has only in-frame clones and lacks some. The sample lists about 69,000 clones, about 84% occurring once. The specimen sequenced was peripheral blood. The clonotype originates from a man in his fifties or sixties with COVID-19, enrolled during active disease. V and J are TRBV7-6 and TRBJ2-7; D is possibly TRBD1 (5 bases). CDR3 nucleotides: TGTGCCAGCAGCTTATATGGCAGGGACTACGAGCAGTACTTC. Amino acid sequence: CASSLYGRDYEQYF.